A selection of T cell receptor beta chains follows, all from one sample in a study of T cells after yellow fever vaccination. In TCRdb, the 5' RACE reads were re-called with MiXCR into one record per CDR3 protein. The sample consists of about 320,000 distinct CDR3 sequences, 3.5% to 4.5% of them appearing once. This material consisted of PBMCs, taken 15 days after the yellow fever booster vaccination. The receptors here all came from a man in his late teens or twenties who received the YFV17D yellow fever vaccine. CDR3s include the opening cysteine and the closing phenylalanine or tryptophan. Each record gives: clone size, J gene, D gene, V gene, CDR3 DNA, CDR3 protein. The D gene is left open where the match is weak. The size entry is marked missing in some rows and otherwise reads once, few, many or a size class.

abundance: NA; j_gene: TRBJ2-1; d_gene: NA; v_gene: TRBV7-6; CDR3nt: TGTGCCAGCAGCCCCACGTCTAGCTCCTACAATGAGCAGTTCTTC; CDR3aa: CASSPTSSSYNEQFF
abundance: NA; j_gene: TRBJ2-6; d_gene: NA; v_gene: TRBV18; CDR3nt: TGTGCCAGCTCACAGAGGAGGTCCTCTGGGGCCAACGTCCTGACTTTC; CDR3aa: CASSQRRSSGANVLTF
abundance: many; j_gene: TRBJ2-1; d_gene: NA; v_gene: TRBV6-2/TRBV6-3; CDR3nt: TGTGCCAGCAGTTTGAACAGTGAGCAGTTCTTC; CDR3aa: CASSLNSEQFF
abundance: many; j_gene: TRBJ2-3; d_gene: NA; v_gene: TRBV6-5; CDR3nt: TGTGCCAGCAGCCCGGGGGCGGCGGATACGCAGTATTTT; CDR3aa: CASSPGAADTQYF
abundance: many; j_gene: TRBJ2-7; d_gene: NA; v_gene: TRBV5-1; CDR3nt: TGCGCCAGCAGCTTGTTGCAGGGCCCCTACGAGCAGTACTTC; CDR3aa: CASSLLQGPYEQYF
abundance: many; j_gene: TRBJ2-3; d_gene: NA; v_gene: TRBV20-1; CDR3nt: TGCAGTGCTAGAGTCTTTGGGGATACGCAGTATTTT; CDR3aa: CSARVFGDTQYF
abundance: many; j_gene: TRBJ2-1; d_gene: NA; v_gene: TRBV5-5; CDR3nt: TGTGCCAGCAGCGTCGCAGGGGCGCCCGAGCAGTTCTTC; CDR3aa: CASSVAGAPEQFF
abundance: many; j_gene: TRBJ2-3; d_gene: NA; v_gene: TRBV20-1; CDR3nt: TGCAGTTCTTACAAGAGCACAGATACGCAGTATTTT; CDR3aa: CSSYKSTDTQYF
abundance: many; j_gene: TRBJ1-4; d_gene: NA; v_gene: TRBV5-4; CDR3nt: TGTGCCAGCAGCTTGGAAGGGTATGGAGAAAAACTGTTTTTT; CDR3aa: CASSLEGYGEKLFF
abundance: NA; j_gene: TRBJ1-1; d_gene: NA; v_gene: TRBV12-5; CDR3nt: TGTGCTAGTGGTTTATGGGGAGTCACTGAAGCTTTCTTT; CDR3aa: CASGLWGVTEAFF
abundance: few; j_gene: TRBJ1-3; d_gene: NA; v_gene: TRBV4-1; CDR3nt: TGCGCCAGCGGAAAGGCAGCCTCTGGAAACACCATATATTTT; CDR3aa: CASGKAASGNTIYF
abundance: NA; j_gene: TRBJ2-3; d_gene: TRBD1; v_gene: TRBV24-1; CDR3nt: TGTGCCACCAGTGTGGGGACAGGCAGCACAGATACGCAGTATTTT; CDR3aa: CATSVGTGSTDTQYF
abundance: few; j_gene: TRBJ2-1; d_gene: TRBD1; v_gene: TRBV5-1; CDR3nt: TGCGCCACCCGGACAGGCACCTACAATGAGCAGTTCTTC; CDR3aa: CATRTGTYNEQFF
abundance: few; j_gene: TRBJ1-1; d_gene: NA; v_gene: TRBV12-3/TRBV12-4; CDR3nt: TGTGCCAGCAGGACGTGGCAGGGTAACACTGAAGCTTTCTTT; CDR3aa: CASRTWQGNTEAFF
abundance: NA; j_gene: TRBJ2-7; d_gene: TRBD1; v_gene: TRBV5-6; CDR3nt: TGTGCCAGCAGACAGACAGGGGACCCCTACGAGCAGTACTTC; CDR3aa: CASRQTGDPYEQYF
abundance: many; j_gene: TRBJ1-6; d_gene: NA; v_gene: TRBV6-5; CDR3nt: TGTGCCAGCAGTTACTCCCAGGGAGGGAATTCACCCCTCCACTTT; CDR3aa: CASSYSQGGNSPLHF
abundance: NA; j_gene: TRBJ1-2; d_gene: NA; v_gene: TRBV30; CDR3nt: TGTGCCTGGAGTCAGGGATACGGCTACACCTTC; CDR3aa: CAWSQGYGYTF
abundance: few; j_gene: TRBJ2-1; d_gene: TRBD1; v_gene: TRBV5-1; CDR3nt: TGCGCCAGCAGCCATGGACAGGGGGCAAATGAGCAGTTCTTC; CDR3aa: CASSHGQGANEQFF
abundance: NA; j_gene: TRBJ1-1; d_gene: NA; v_gene: TRBV7-2; CDR3nt: TGTGCCAGCAGGTACCAAGGCGTGAACACTGAAGCTTTCTTT; CDR3aa: CASRYQGVNTEAFF
abundance: many; j_gene: TRBJ2-1; d_gene: TRBD1; v_gene: TRBV20-1; CDR3nt: TGCAGTGTCAGGACAGGGGACTACAATGAGCAGTTCTTC; CDR3aa: CSVRTGDYNEQFF
abundance: NA; j_gene: TRBJ2-3; d_gene: NA; v_gene: TRBV27; CDR3nt: TGTGCCAGCAGTTTTTACGGAGATACGCAGTATTTT; CDR3aa: CASSFYGDTQYF
abundance: many; j_gene: TRBJ2-6; d_gene: NA; v_gene: TRBV7-2; CDR3nt: TGTGCCAGCAGCTTAGGTCACTCTGGGGCCAACGTCCTGACTTTC; CDR3aa: CASSLGHSGANVLTF
abundance: many; j_gene: TRBJ1-1; d_gene: NA; v_gene: TRBV6-2/TRBV6-3; CDR3nt: TGTGCCAGCCAAACCGGGTCTGAAGCTTTCTTT; CDR3aa: CASQTGSEAFF
abundance: NA; j_gene: TRBJ1-4; d_gene: TRBD1; v_gene: TRBV12-3/TRBV12-4; CDR3nt: TGTGCCAGCAGTGCCGGGACAGGGAGTGAAAAACTGTTTTTT; CDR3aa: CASSAGTGSEKLFF